The clone carrying this TCR beta chain was observed a handful of times. The CDR3 sequence is 15 residues long. V shed 0 bases and J 3 bases; nucleotides not matched to a gene: 5. Germline CDR1 is SGHKS and CDR2 is YYEKEE (reference sequence). This sample is drawn from a study of blood T cell repertoires in COVID-19. Study-level background: Nucleic acid was either cDNA or gDNA, and it came from T cells, B-cell-depleted T cells, or PBMCs.

Clones were sequenced by immunoSEQ multiplex PCR, and TCRdb holds only the in-frame ones, with some missing. The data show around 380,000 clones, around 84% seen once. The sequence was obtained from a human donor with acute or convalescent COVID-19. The donor label of this sample is uncertain. The genes are TRBV5-5 and TRBJ2-7, with TRBD1 matching over 8 bases. Sequenced sample: peripheral blood. The CDR3, as DNA: TGTGCCAGCAGCTTGGCCGGGACAGGACTCTACGAGCAGTACTTC. It translates to CASSLAGTGLYEQYF.